The rows below give T cell receptor beta chains drawn from one sample of a study of blood T cell repertoires in COVID-19. The table came from immunoSEQ multiplex PCR; TCRdb's copy has only in-frame clones and leaves some out. The table shows roughly 330,000 clones, with over 75% occurring only once. Sequencing was done on a sample of PBMCs or T cells enriched from blood (not recorded which). Receptors were obtained from a woman in her thirties who had recovered from COVID-19. Both conserved end residues are part of each CDR3. The D gene is left open where the match is weak. Part of the rows lack a size; the others show once, few, many or a class for expanded clones.

CDR3 length	clone size	J gene	D gene	V gene	CDR3 protein	CDR3 DNA
16	-	TRBJ2-1	-	TRBV4-3	CASSQDLRGGRNEQFF	TGCGCCAGCAGCCAAGATCTGAGGGGGGGCCGGAATGAGCAGTTCTTC
16	-	TRBJ2-3	TRBD2	TRBV19	CASSIQRGGAADTQYF	TGTGCCAGTAGTATCCAGCGCGGGGGGGCGGCAGATACGCAGTATTTT
17	-	TRBJ1-4	TRBD1	TRBV9	CASSAGQGAQTNEKLFF	TGTGCCAGCAGCGCCGGACAGGGGGCGCAAACTAATGAAAAACTGTTTTTT
14	-	TRBJ1-1	-	TRBV19	CASTPIGENTEAFF	TGTGCCAGTACTCCGATAGGGGAAAACACTGAAGCTTTCTTT
13	once	TRBJ1-2	-	TRBV10-3	CAIAKTGFYGYTF	TGTGCCATCGCTAAAACAGGGTTCTATGGCTACACCTTC
14	-	TRBJ1-2	-	TRBV3-1/TRBV3-2	CASSREGANYGYTF	TGTGCCAGCAGCCGCGAGGGGGCTAACTATGGCTACACCTTC
12	-	TRBJ2-7	-	TRBV27	CASSSGVYEQYF	TGTGCCAGCAGTTCCGGGGTCTACGAGCAGTACTTC
14	-	TRBJ1-3	-	TRBV5-1	CASSATSSGNTIYF	TGCGCCAGCAGCGCTACTAGCTCTGGAAACACCATATATTTT
14	-	TRBJ1-2	-	TRBV7-2	CASSLESWAYGYTF	TGTGCCAGCAGCTTAGAGTCTTGGGCCTATGGCTACACCTTC
14	-	TRBJ1-2	-	TRBV7-2	CASSDLWANYGYTF	TGTGCCAGCAGCGACTTATGGGCTAACTATGGCTACACCTTC
15	-	TRBJ2-1	TRBD2	TRBV5-1	CASSLSGGLYNEQFF	TGCGCCAGCAGCCTTAGCGGGGGGCTATACAATGAGCAGTTCTTC
13	once	TRBJ1-5	-	TRBV6-5	CASTEQVNQPQHF	TGTGCCAGCACCGAACAGGTGAATCAGCCCCAGCATTTT
15	-	TRBJ1-1	TRBD1	TRBV5-1	CASSKRQGAITEAFF	TGCGCCAGCAGCAAACGACAGGGGGCGATTACTGAAGCTTTCTTT
14	-	TRBJ1-2	-	TRBV5-5	CASSSWTAPGGYTF	TGTGCCAGCAGCTCATGGACGGCGCCGGGGGGCTACACCTTC
14	-	TRBJ1-2	-	TRBV5-1	CASSLDRAGDGYTF	TGCGCCAGCAGCTTGGACAGGGCAGGAGATGGCTACACCTTC
14	-	TRBJ1-1	-	TRBV11-2	CASSLQVSATEAFF	TGTGCCAGCAGCCTGCAGGTGTCGGCCACTGAAGCTTTCTTT
15	few	TRBJ2-7	-	TRBV19	CASSITRRSPYEQYF	TGTGCCAGTAGTATAACAAGGAGAAGCCCCTACGAGCAGTACTTC
17	-	TRBJ2-7	TRBD2	TRBV4-1	CASRGWNSSGGIYEQYF	TGCGCCAGCCGCGGATGGAACAGTAGCGGGGGGATTTACGAGCAGTACTTC
16	-	TRBJ2-7	TRBD2	TRBV9	CASSVTSGGVPYEQYF	TGTGCCAGCAGCGTGACTAGCGGGGGGGTTCCCTACGAGCAGTACTTC
11	-	TRBJ1-4	-	TRBV2	CASEVREKLFF	TGTGCCTCCGAGGTCCGTGAAAAACTGTTTTTT
13	-	TRBJ1-2	-	TRBV30	CAWSVARIYGYTF	TGTGCCTGGAGTGTCGCCAGGATTTATGGCTACACCTTC
16	-	TRBJ1-4	-	TRBV4-1	CASSRLWVVTNEKLFF	TGCGCCAGCAGCCGACTTTGGGTTGTAACTAATGAAAAACTGTTTTTT
15	-	TRBJ2-1	TRBD1	TRBV28	CASSSDRAPSNEQFF	TGTGCCAGCAGTTCGGACAGGGCCCCCTCCAATGAGCAGTTCTTC
13	-	TRBJ1-2	-	TRBV3-1/TRBV3-2	CASSPATGRGYTF	TGTGCCAGCAGCCCCGCTACAGGGCGGGGCTACACCTTC
16	-	TRBJ2-3	-	TRBV4-1	CASSQEGSPSTDTQYF	TGCGCCAGCAGCCAAGAGGGCAGTCCTAGCACAGATACGCAGTATTTT
13	-	TRBJ2-2	-	TRBV5-1	CASSFLEGGELFF	TGCGCCAGCAGCTTCCTCGAGGGCGGGGAGCTGTTTTTT
13	-	TRBJ1-1	-	TRBV6-5	CASSETGNTEAFF	TGTGCCAGCAGCGAGACAGGGAACACTGAAGCTTTCTTT
13	once	TRBJ2-1	TRBD2	TRBV19	CASSGLAGYEQFF	TGTGCCAGTAGCGGACTAGCGGGGTACGAGCAGTTCTTC
15	-	TRBJ2-5	-	TRBV5-6	CASSHTGDSQETQYF	TGTGCCAGCTCCCATACAGGGGACTCACAAGAGACCCAGTACTTC
15	once	TRBJ1-5	TRBD1	TRBV6-5	CASNPTGESNQPQHF	TGTGCCAGCAACCCGACAGGGGAGAGCAATCAGCCCCAGCATTTT
12	-	TRBJ1-1	-	TRBV4-1	CASSRGERVAFF	TGCGCCAGCAGCCGGGGGGAACGGGTGGCTTTCTTT
16	-	TRBJ1-5	TRBD1	TRBV27	CASKGQGYGGNQPQHF	TGTGCCAGCAAAGGACAGGGGTACGGCGGCAATCAGCCCCAGCATTTT
13	-	TRBJ2-7	-	TRBV6-1	CASSEAAIYEQYF	TGTGCCAGCAGTGAAGCCGCGATCTACGAGCAGTACTTC
16	-	TRBJ2-2	-	TRBV7-3	CASSLGRGANTGELFF	TGTGCCAGCAGCTTAGGCCGGGGGGCTAACACCGGGGAGCTGTTTTTT
14	-	TRBJ1-2	TRBD1	TRBV5-1	CASSPGGRGYGYTF	TGCGCCAGCAGCCCGGGCGGCAGGGGGTATGGCTACACCTTC
16	-	TRBJ1-6	-	TRBV3-1/TRBV3-2	CASSQDYTGGNSPLHF	TGTGCCAGCAGCCAAGATTATACTGGGGGGAATTCACCCCTCCACTTT
15	-	TRBJ2-7	-	TRBV2	CASSDGQSYSYEQYF	TGTGCCAGCAGTGATGGACAGTCCTACTCCTACGAGCAGTACTTC
17	once	TRBJ2-3	TRBD2	TRBV28	CASSLFGSGGFTDTQYF	TGTGCCAGCAGTTTATTCGGAAGCGGGGGGTTCACAGATACGCAGTATTTT
14	-	TRBJ1-1	-	TRBV9	CASSVRGRNTEAFF	TGTGCCAGCAGCGTACGGGGGAGGAACACTGAAGCTTTCTTT
15	-	TRBJ2-7	TRBD1	TRBV7-2	CASSSTGVNSYEQYF	TGTGCCAGCAGCTCAACAGGGGTCAACTCCTACGAGCAGTACTTC
15	-	TRBJ2-3	TRBD2	TRBV28	CASSPSGGHTDTQYF	TGTGCCAGCAGTCCTAGCGGGGGGCACACAGATACGCAGTATTTT
15	-	TRBJ1-2	-	TRBV3-1/TRBV3-2	CASSSMTGAFYGYTF	TGTGCCAGCAGCTCCATGACAGGAGCCTTCTATGGCTACACCTTC
15	-	TRBJ2-5	TRBD1	TRBV7-9	CASSTTTGAGETQYF	TGTGCCAGCAGCACCACGACAGGGGCAGGGGAGACCCAGTACTTC
15	-	TRBJ2-2	TRBD1	TRBV5-6	CASTTPGQGAGELFF	TGTGCCAGCACTACCCCGGGACAGGGAGCCGGGGAGCTGTTTTTT
16	-	TRBJ1-2	TRBD1	TRBV11-1	CASSVSGTGGSYGYTF	TGTGCCAGCAGCGTATCCGGGACAGGGGGCAGCTATGGCTACACCTTC
16	-	TRBJ2-1	TRBD1	TRBV5-1	CASSLNRGTGNNEQFF	TGCGCCAGCAGCTTGAACCGAGGGACAGGAAACAATGAGCAGTTCTTC
13	-	TRBJ2-1	TRBD1	TRBV5-8	CATHPTGADEQFF	TGTGCCACCCATCCGACAGGGGCGGATGAGCAGTTCTTC
16	few	TRBJ2-1	TRBD2	TRBV7-2	CASSQSGTSGGNEQFF	TGTGCCAGCAGCCAGTCCGGGACTAGCGGGGGGAATGAGCAGTTCTTC
16	-	TRBJ2-1	TRBD2	TRBV24-1	CATSATSGGVHNEQFF	TGTGCCACCAGTGCAACATCGGGGGGGGTGCACAATGAGCAGTTCTTC
14	-	TRBJ1-2	-	TRBV5-4	CASSLGGKGYGYTF	TGTGCCAGCAGTCTGGGGGGGAAGGGCTATGGCTACACCTTC
16	-	TRBJ2-3	TRBD2	TRBV19	CASSARASGGPGTQYF	TGTGCCAGTTCAGCTCGTGCTAGCGGGGGTCCTGGGACGCAGTATTTT
15	-	TRBJ1-6	TRBD1	TRBV6-5	CATQFTDRANSPLHF	TGTGCCACCCAGTTTACCGACAGGGCGAACTCACCCCTCCACTTT
13	-	TRBJ1-1	TRBD1	TRBV12-3/TRBV12-4	CASRTGTHGEAFF	TGTGCCAGCAGGACAGGGACGCATGGTGAAGCTTTCTTT
16	-	TRBJ1-5	TRBD1	TRBV5-6	CASSSGTGDSNQPQHF	TGTGCCAGCAGCAGCGGGACAGGTGATAGCAATCAGCCCCAGCATTTT
14	-	TRBJ1-2	TRBD1	TRBV15	CATSREGGFYGYTF	TGTGCCACCAGCAGAGAAGGGGGCTTCTATGGCTACACCTTC
15	once	TRBJ1-1	-	TRBV6-5	CASRDSGPTYTEAFF	TGTGCCAGCAGAGATTCGGGTCCGACCTACACTGAAGCTTTCTTT
15	-	TRBJ1-6	-	TRBV5-6	CASSLSQGLDSPLHF	TGTGCCAGCAGCTTGAGTCAGGGACTCGATTCACCCCTCCACTTT
16	-	TRBJ2-7	TRBD1	TRBV7-9	CASSPGDRPGSYEQYF	TGTGCCAGCAGCCCGGGGGACAGGCCGGGCTCCTACGAGCAGTACTTC
14	-	TRBJ2-3	-	TRBV6-5	CASISTPGRDTQYF	TGTGCCAGCATCTCAACCCCGGGGAGAGATACGCAGTATTTT